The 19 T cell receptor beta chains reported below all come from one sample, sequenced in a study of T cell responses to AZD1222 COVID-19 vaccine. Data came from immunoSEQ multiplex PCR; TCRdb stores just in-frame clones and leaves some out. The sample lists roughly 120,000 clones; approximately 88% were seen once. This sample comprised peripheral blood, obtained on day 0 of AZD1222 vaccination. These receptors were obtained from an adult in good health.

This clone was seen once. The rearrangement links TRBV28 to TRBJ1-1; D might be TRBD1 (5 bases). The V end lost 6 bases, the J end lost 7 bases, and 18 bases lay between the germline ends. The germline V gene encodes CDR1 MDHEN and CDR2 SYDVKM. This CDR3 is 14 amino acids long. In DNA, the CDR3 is TGTGCCAGCAGGGGGGGAGGACCCTTGGGTGAAGCTTTCTTT. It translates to CASRGGGPLGEAFF.

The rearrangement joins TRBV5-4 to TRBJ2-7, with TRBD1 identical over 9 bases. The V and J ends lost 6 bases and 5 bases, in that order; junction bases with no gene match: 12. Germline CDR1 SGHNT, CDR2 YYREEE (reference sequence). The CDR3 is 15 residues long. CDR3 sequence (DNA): TGTGCCAGCAAACCCGGGACAGGGAATGGGGACGAGCAGTACTTC. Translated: CASKPGTGNGDEQYF.

The CDR3 reads CASSQGDYGYTF. CDR3 DNA: TGCGCCAGCAGCCAAGGGGATTATGGCTACACCTTC. V is TRBV4-1 and J is TRBJ1-2; D not resolved. From germline, CDR1 is MGHRA and CDR2 YSYEKL. Between the trimmed V and J ends, which lost 1 base and 5 bases, there was a span of 5 bases. The CDR3 is 12 amino acids.

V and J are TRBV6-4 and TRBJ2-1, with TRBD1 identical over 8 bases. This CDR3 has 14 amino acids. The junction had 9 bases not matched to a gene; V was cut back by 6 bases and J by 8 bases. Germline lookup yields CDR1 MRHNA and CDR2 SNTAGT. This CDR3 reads CASSPRTGRHEQFF. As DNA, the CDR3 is TGTGCCAGCAGCCCTAGGACAGGGCGGCATGAGCAGTTCTTC.

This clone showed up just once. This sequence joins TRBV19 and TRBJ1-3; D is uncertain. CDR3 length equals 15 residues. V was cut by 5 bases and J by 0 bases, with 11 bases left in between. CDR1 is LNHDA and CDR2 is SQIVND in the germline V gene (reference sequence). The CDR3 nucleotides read TGTGCCAGTAGTTTCGAAAGCGGCTCTGGAAACACCATATATTTT. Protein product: CASSFESGSGNTIYF.

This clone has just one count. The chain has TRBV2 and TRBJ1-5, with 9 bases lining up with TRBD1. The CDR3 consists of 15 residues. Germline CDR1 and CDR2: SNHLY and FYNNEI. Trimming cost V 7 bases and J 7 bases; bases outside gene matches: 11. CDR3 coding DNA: TGTGCCAGCACCCCGGGACAGGGAGGGAGGCAGCCCCAGCATTTT. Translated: CASTPGQGGRQPQHF. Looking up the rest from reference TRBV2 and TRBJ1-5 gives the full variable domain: EPEVTQTPSHQVTQMGQEVILRCVPISNHLYFYWYRQILGQKVEFLVSFYNNEISEKSEIFDDQFSVERPDGSNFTLKIRSTKLEDSAMYFCASTPGQGGRQPQHFGDGTRLSIL.

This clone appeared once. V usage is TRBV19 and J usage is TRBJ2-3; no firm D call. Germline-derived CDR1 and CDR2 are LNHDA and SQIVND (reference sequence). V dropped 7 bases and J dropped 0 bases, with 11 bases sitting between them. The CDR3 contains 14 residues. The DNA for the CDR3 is TGTGCCAGTACGCCATCCACTAGCACAGATACGCAGTATTTT. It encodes CASTPSTSTDTQYF.

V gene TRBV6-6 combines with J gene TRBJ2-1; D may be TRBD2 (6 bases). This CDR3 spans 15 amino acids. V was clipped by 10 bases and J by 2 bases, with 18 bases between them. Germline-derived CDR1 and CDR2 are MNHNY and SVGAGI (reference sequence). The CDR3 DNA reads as TGTGCCACCTCTTCCGGGACTGGAGCCTACAATGAGCAGTTCTTC. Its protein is CATSSGTGAYNEQFF.

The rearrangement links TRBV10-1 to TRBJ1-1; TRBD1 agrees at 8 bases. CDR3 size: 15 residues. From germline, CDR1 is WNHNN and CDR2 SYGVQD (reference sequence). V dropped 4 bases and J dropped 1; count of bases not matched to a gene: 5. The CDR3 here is CASSASGTGNTEAFF. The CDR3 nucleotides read TGCGCCAGCAGTGCCTCCGGGACAGGGAACACTGAAGCTTTCTTT.

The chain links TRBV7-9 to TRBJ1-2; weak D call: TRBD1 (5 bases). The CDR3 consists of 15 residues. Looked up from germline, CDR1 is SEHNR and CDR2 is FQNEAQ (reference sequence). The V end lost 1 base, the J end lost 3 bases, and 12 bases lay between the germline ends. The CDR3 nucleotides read TGTGCCAGCAGCTTAGGCGACAGAACCGACTATGGCTACACCTTC. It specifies CASSLGDRTDYGYTF.

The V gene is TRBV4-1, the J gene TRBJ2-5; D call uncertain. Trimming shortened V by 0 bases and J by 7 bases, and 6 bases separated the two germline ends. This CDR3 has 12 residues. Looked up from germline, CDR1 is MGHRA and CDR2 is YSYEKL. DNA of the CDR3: TGCGCCAGCAGCCAAGAATGGGGGACCCAGTACTTC. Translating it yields CASSQEWGTQYF.

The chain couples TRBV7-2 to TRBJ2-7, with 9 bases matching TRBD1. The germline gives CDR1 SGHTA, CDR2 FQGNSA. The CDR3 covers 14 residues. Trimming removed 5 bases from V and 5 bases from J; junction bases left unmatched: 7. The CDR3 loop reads CASSLSGQGDEQYF. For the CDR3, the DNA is TGTGCCAGCAGCCTTTCGGGACAGGGCGACGAGCAGTACTTC. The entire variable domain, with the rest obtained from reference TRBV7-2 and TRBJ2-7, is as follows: GAGVSQSPSNKVTEKGKDVELRCDPISGHTALYWYRQSLGQGLEFLIYFQGNSAPDKSGLPSDRFSAERTGGSVSTLTIQRTQQEDSAVYLCASSLSGQGDEQYFGPGTRLTVT.

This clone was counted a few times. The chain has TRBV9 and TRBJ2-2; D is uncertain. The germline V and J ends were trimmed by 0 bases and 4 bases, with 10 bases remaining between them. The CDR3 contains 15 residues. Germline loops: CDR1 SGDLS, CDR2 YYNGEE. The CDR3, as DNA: TGTGCCAGCAGCGTAGATTATTACTCCACCGGGGAGCTGTTTTTT. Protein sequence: CASSVDYYSTGELFF.

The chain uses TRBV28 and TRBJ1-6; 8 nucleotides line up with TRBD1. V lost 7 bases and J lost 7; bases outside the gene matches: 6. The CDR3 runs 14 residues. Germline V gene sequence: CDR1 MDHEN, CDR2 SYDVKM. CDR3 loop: CASKPGQGNSPLHF. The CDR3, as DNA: TGTGCCAGCAAGCCAGGACAGGGAAATTCACCCCTCCACTTT.

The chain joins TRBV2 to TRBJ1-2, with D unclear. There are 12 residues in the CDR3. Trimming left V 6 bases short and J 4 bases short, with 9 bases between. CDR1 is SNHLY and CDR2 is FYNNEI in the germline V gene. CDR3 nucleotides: TGTGCCAGCAGGGGGATGGGCTATGGCTACACCTTC. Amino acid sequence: CASRGMGYGYTF.

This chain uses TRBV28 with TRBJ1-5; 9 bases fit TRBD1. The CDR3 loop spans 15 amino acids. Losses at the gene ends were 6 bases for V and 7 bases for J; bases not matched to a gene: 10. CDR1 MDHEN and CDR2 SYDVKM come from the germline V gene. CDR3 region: CASSPSGQGRQPQHF. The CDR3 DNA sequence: TGTGCCAGCAGCCCCAGTGGACAGGGGCGGCAGCCCCAGCATTTT.

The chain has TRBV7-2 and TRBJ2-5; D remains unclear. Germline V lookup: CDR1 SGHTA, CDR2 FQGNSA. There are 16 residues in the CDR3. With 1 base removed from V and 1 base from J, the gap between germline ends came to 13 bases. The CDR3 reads CASSLVSGGVQETQYF. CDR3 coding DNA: TGTGCCAGCAGCTTAGTCTCGGGCGGTGTCCAAGAGACCCAGTACTTC.

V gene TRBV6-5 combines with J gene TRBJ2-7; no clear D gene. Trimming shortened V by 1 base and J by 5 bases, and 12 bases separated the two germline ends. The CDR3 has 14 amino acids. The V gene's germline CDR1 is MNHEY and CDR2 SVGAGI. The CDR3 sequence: CASSYFSRWDEQYF. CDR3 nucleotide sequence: TGTGCCAGCAGTTACTTTAGTCGATGGGACGAGCAGTACTTC.

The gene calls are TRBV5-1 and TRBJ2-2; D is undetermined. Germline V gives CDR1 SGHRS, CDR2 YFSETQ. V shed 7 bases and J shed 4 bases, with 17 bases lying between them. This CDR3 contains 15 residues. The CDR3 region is CASSRVYASTGELFF. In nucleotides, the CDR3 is TGCGCCAGCTCTCGCGTCTACGCGTCCACCGGGGAGCTGTTTTTT.